This T cell receptor beta chain appears in the sequencing data of a study of shared clonotypes between healthy human individuals. Method: immunoSEQ multiplex PCR; TCRdb's copy keeps in-frame clones and lacks some. The table records about 2.3 million clones, approximately 95% of them present only once. CDR1 is SGHDN and CDR2 is FVKESK in the germline V gene. The CDR3 is 13 residues long. Findings and caveats of the study: Rarefaction showed sorted-subset sequencing was incomplete despite large depth.

The table lists this clone with a few counts. Its matching antigen is unknown. A junction boundary mismatches the germline segment, possibly from a read error. The sample was naive CD4+ T cells from PBMCs. Subset given: CD45RA+ positively selected. The source is a young man in good health. Some clones in this sample may be carry-over from other donors' samples. The chain employs TRBV14 and TRBJ1-1; 7 nucleotides match TRBD1. CDR3 region: CASSLNNHGQARF. CDR3 sequence (DNA): TGTGCCAGCAGCCTCAATAACCACGGACAGGCGCGATTT.